This TCR beta chain comes out of a study of T cell responses to AZD1222 COVID-19 vaccine. Germline CDR1 reads SGHNT; CDR2 reads YENEEA. Trimming shortened V by 1 base and J by 8 bases, and 8 bases separated the two germline ends. The CDR3 has 12 residues. TCRdb's table, derived via immunoSEQ multiplex PCR, lists solely in-frame clones and lacks some. Of about 97,000 clones listed, 91% are singletons. The TCR originated in an adult in good health. This material consisted of peripheral blood, taken on day 0 of AZD1222 vaccination. The chain links TRBV11-3 to TRBJ1-2; D is possibly TRBD1 (5 bases). The CDR3 here is CASSLGGLGYTF. CDR3 in DNA: TGTGCCAGCAGCTTAGGGGGCTTGGGCTACACCTTC.